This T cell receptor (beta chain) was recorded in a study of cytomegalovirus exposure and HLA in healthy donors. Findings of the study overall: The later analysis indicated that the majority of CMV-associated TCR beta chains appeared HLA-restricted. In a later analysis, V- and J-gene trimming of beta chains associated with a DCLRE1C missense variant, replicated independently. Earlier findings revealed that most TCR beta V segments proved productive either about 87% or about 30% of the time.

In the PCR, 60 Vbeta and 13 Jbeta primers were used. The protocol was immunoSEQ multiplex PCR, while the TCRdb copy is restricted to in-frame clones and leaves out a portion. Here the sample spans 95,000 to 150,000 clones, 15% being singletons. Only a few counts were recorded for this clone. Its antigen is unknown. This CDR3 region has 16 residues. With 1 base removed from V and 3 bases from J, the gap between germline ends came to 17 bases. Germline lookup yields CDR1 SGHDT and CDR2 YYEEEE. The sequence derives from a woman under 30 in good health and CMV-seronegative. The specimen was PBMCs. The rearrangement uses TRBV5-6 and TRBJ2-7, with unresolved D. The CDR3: CASSLTKKTIIYEQYF. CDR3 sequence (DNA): TGTGCCAGCAGCTTGACCAAAAAGACAATTATCTACGAGCAGTACTTC.